Listed below are T cell receptor beta chains from one sample, sequenced in a study of T-cell reconstitution after alpha-beta-depleted transplantation in children. A single record per CDR3 protein comes from TCRdb applying MiXCR to the PCR reads. The repertoire holds a few hundred thousand distinct CDR3 sequences, with approximately 20% as singletons. The sample was PBMCs from the stem cell graft donor, taken from the stem cell graft. The origin of the receptors is a human donor who donated a stem cell graft to a child with acute lymphoblastic leukemia. Each CDR3 is given with its conserved first and last residue. Fields, in order: CDR3 DNA, CDR3 protein, D gene, V gene, J gene, clone size. A D gene is named only where the DNA matches it firmly. Not all rows give a size; the values are once, few, many and, for expanded clones, a class.

DNA: TGTGCCAGCAGTTTAAGGGGGCAGGGATCCTACAATGAGCAGTTCTTC; CDR3: CASSLRGQGSYNEQFF; D: TRBD1; V: TRBV12-3/TRBV12-4; J: TRBJ2-1; size: few
DNA: TGTGCCAGCAGCCAGACCGAGCAGTACTTC; CDR3: CASSQTEQYF; D: .; V: TRBV12-3/TRBV12-4; J: TRBJ2-7; size: .
DNA: TGTGCCAGCAGTGTTGGGCCGTATGGCTACACCTTC; CDR3: CASSVGPYGYTF; D: .; V: TRBV12-3/TRBV12-4; J: TRBJ1-2; size: .
DNA: TGTGCCAGCAGCCCCAGGGGACTAGCGGGAGGACATGAGCAGTTCTTC; CDR3: CASSPRGLAGGHEQFF; D: TRBD2; V: TRBV7-2; J: TRBJ2-1; size: .
DNA: TGCGCCAGCAGCCTCGCTTGGGCGGGAGGTAGGGGCTACGAGCAGTACTTC; CDR3: CASSLAWAGGRGYEQYF; D: TRBD2; V: TRBV4-1; J: TRBJ2-7; size: .
DNA: TGTGCCTGGAGTGTCACGGGCTACGAGCAGTACTTC; CDR3: CAWSVTGYEQYF; D: .; V: TRBV30; J: TRBJ2-7; size: .
DNA: TGTGCCAGCAGCTTAATCGGGACTAGGAGCACAGATACGCAGTATTTT; CDR3: CASSLIGTRSTDTQYF; D: TRBD2; V: TRBV7-2; J: TRBJ2-3; size: few
DNA: TGTGCCAGCAGTCCTCCAGGGGCGGCATACGAGCAGTACTTC; CDR3: CASSPPGAAYEQYF; D: .; V: TRBV12-3/TRBV12-4; J: TRBJ2-7; size: many
DNA: TGTGCCAGCAGCCAAGGACATGATGGAAGCTACGAGCAGTACTTC; CDR3: CASSQGHDGSYEQYF; D: .; V: TRBV4-2; J: TRBJ2-7; size: few
DNA: TGTGCCAGCAGCTACACCGGGGAGCTGTTTTTT; CDR3: CASSYTGELFF; D: .; V: TRBV12-3/TRBV12-4; J: TRBJ2-2; size: many
DNA: TGCGCCAGCAGCTTCTCTAACGAGCAGTACTTC; CDR3: CASSFSNEQYF; D: .; V: TRBV5-1; J: TRBJ2-7; size: .
DNA: TGTGCCAGCAGCTTGCTTATTCTGACAAGCGGAAAAGATACGCAGTATTTT; CDR3: CASSLLILTSGKDTQYF; D: .; V: TRBV7-9; J: TRBJ2-3; size: .
DNA: TGCGCCAGCAGTGAGGGCATAGAAAACACCATATATTTT; CDR3: CASSEGIENTIYF; D: .; V: TRBV5-1; J: TRBJ1-3; size: .
DNA: TGTGCCAGCACCCGAACAGGGGCGGAGGGAGAAAAACTGTTTTTT; CDR3: CASTRTGAEGEKLFF; D: TRBD1; V: TRBV5-5; J: TRBJ1-4; size: .
DNA: TGCAGTGCCCTGGGACGGAACACTGAAGCTTTCTTT; CDR3: CSALGRNTEAFF; D: .; V: TRBV29-1; J: TRBJ1-1; size: few
DNA: TGCAGTGCTAGAGGAACTTCCGGACTAGCGGGAGATAGTGAGCAGTTCTTC; CDR3: CSARGTSGLAGDSEQFF; D: TRBD2; V: TRBV20-1; J: TRBJ2-1; size: .
DNA: TGCAGTGCTAGAGGTCCAGGCCGGGGGGCCGAGCAGTACTTC; CDR3: CSARGPGRGAEQYF; D: .; V: TRBV20-1; J: TRBJ2-7; size: .
DNA: TGCAGTGCTAGAGACTTGAGGGGAGGCTACGAGCAGTACTTC; CDR3: CSARDLRGGYEQYF; D: .; V: TRBV20-1; J: TRBJ2-7; size: .
DNA: TGCAGCGGTGAGCCGGGACAGTACAATGAGCAGTTCTTC; CDR3: CSGEPGQYNEQFF; D: TRBD1; V: TRBV29-1; J: TRBJ2-1; size: .
DNA: TGTGCCAGCAGACCCGATACAGGGGCCCCTCAGTACTTC; CDR3: CASRPDTGAPQYF; D: TRBD1; V: TRBV12-3/TRBV12-4; J: TRBJ2-7; size: .
DNA: TGTGCCAGCAGCTTACTTTGGGGCCAGTCGGAAGATTGGGAGACCCAGTACTTC; CDR3: CASSLLWGQSEDWETQYF; D: .; V: TRBV11-1; J: TRBJ2-5; size: .
DNA: TGCGCCAGCAGCTTGTCCCCGGGCTACAATGAGCAGTTCTTC; CDR3: CASSLSPGYNEQFF; D: .; V: TRBV5-1; J: TRBJ2-1; size: .
DNA: TGTGCCAGCAGCGAAGGGGGACTAGCGGGAGTCTGGGAGCAGTACTTC; CDR3: CASSEGGLAGVWEQYF; D: TRBD2; V: TRBV9; J: TRBJ2-7; size: few
DNA: TGTGCCAGCAGCCCGGGGCCGAGCATGCCAGATACGCAGTATTTT; CDR3: CASSPGPSMPDTQYF; D: .; V: TRBV7-2; J: TRBJ2-3; size: .
DNA: TGTGCCAGCAGGCTAGGGGGCCAAACTGAAGCTTTCTTT; CDR3: CASRLGGQTEAFF; D: TRBD1; V: TRBV2; J: TRBJ1-1; size: .
DNA: TGCAGCGTTATACAGGGGCCAAGCTCTGGGGCCAACGTCCTGACTTTC; CDR3: CSVIQGPSSGANVLTF; D: TRBD1; V: TRBV29-1; J: TRBJ2-6; size: few
DNA: TGTGCCAGCAGTTATACTCCCCAAAGCGAGCAGTACTTC; CDR3: CASSYTPQSEQYF; D: .; V: TRBV6-5; J: TRBJ2-7; size: few
DNA: TGCGCCAGCCTGGACGGAGTGAACACTGAAGCTTTCTTT; CDR3: CASLDGVNTEAFF; D: .; V: TRBV5-1; J: TRBJ1-1; size: .
DNA: TGTGCCAGCAGCATCCTGACAGGTCCCCAAGAGACCCAGTACTTC; CDR3: CASSILTGPQETQYF; D: .; V: TRBV7-3; J: TRBJ2-5; size: .
DNA: TGCGCCAGCAGCTTTGGACAGGGAAGGTCTGAAGCTTTCTTT; CDR3: CASSFGQGRSEAFF; D: TRBD1; V: TRBV5-1; J: TRBJ1-1; size: .
DNA: TGTGCCAGCAGCTTGGACGGGGCCGGGGTACAAGAGACCCAGTACTTC; CDR3: CASSLDGAGVQETQYF; D: .; V: TRBV7-2; J: TRBJ2-5; size: few
DNA: TGTGCCAGCAGCCGGGGTGGGACCAACCGCTATGGCTACACCTTC; CDR3: CASSRGGTNRYGYTF; D: .; V: TRBV3-1; J: TRBJ1-2; size: .
DNA: TGCAGTGCGGGGGACAGGGGGTACTCACACAATGAGCAGTTCTTC; CDR3: CSAGDRGYSHNEQFF; D: TRBD1; V: TRBV20-1; J: TRBJ2-1; size: .
DNA: TGTGCCAGCAGCTTAGCGGTTGGGCCGGGGACTGAAGCTTTCTTT; CDR3: CASSLAVGPGTEAFF; D: .; V: TRBV7-2; J: TRBJ1-1; size: few
DNA: TGTGCCAGCAGCTTAGGGACAACCCGTACGGAGACCCAGTACTTC; CDR3: CASSLGTTRTETQYF; D: .; V: TRBV7-2; J: TRBJ2-5; size: few
DNA: TGTGCCAGCAGCGTAGCCGGGTCCTTCTACAATGAGCAGTTCTTC; CDR3: CASSVAGSFYNEQFF; D: .; V: TRBV9; J: TRBJ2-1; size: .
DNA: TGTGCCAGCAGCAAATGGACAGGGGGGTTGAACACTGAAGCTTTCTTT; CDR3: CASSKWTGGLNTEAFF; D: .; V: TRBV21-1; J: TRBJ1-1; size: many
DNA: TGTGCCAGCAGCCGAGGACAGTACTCTGGAAACACCATATATTTT; CDR3: CASSRGQYSGNTIYF; D: .; V: TRBV6-1; J: TRBJ1-3; size: few
DNA: TGTGCCAGCTCACCCAGTCTCAGTGGGTCTGGAAACACCATATATTTT; CDR3: CASSPSLSGSGNTIYF; D: .; V: TRBV18; J: TRBJ1-3; size: few
DNA: TGCAGTGCCGCGCGGGGGTCGGGCGAGACCCAGTACTTC; CDR3: CSAARGSGETQYF; D: TRBD2; V: TRBV20-1; J: TRBJ2-5; size: few
DNA: TGTGCCAGCAGCTTTGGACTCGTTTACAATGAGCAGTTCTTC; CDR3: CASSFGLVYNEQFF; D: .; V: TRBV7-2; J: TRBJ2-1; size: .
DNA: TGCGCCAGCAGCCACACGGACCCCCAGAACACTGAAGCTTTCTTT; CDR3: CASSHTDPQNTEAFF; D: .; V: TRBV4-1; J: TRBJ1-1; size: .
DNA: TGTGCCAGCAGCTTGGGACAGGGTTTCTACAATGAGCAGTTCTTC; CDR3: CASSLGQGFYNEQFF; D: TRBD1; V: TRBV5-1; J: TRBJ2-1; size: .
DNA: TGTGCCAGCTCACCCACTGGGGGTTTCACCTACGAGCAGTACTTC; CDR3: CASSPTGGFTYEQYF; D: .; V: TRBV18; J: TRBJ2-7; size: .
DNA: TGTGCCAGCTCACCAAGCACAGGGGTCGAGCAGTACTTC; CDR3: CASSPSTGVEQYF; D: TRBD1; V: TRBV18; J: TRBJ2-7; size: .
DNA: TGCAGTGCTCTACCGGCGGACTACGAGCAGTACTTC; CDR3: CSALPADYEQYF; D: .; V: TRBV20-1; J: TRBJ2-7; size: .
DNA: TGCAGTGCTAGATCCGCGCCTAGAGTAGTTAATGAGCAGTTCTTC; CDR3: CSARSAPRVVNEQFF; D: .; V: TRBV20-1; J: TRBJ2-1; size: .
DNA: TGTGCCAGCAGCTCGTGGGTAAGCCTACTCCCCTACGAGCAGTACTTC; CDR3: CASSSWVSLLPYEQYF; D: .; V: TRBV3-1; J: TRBJ2-7; size: .
DNA: TGTGCCAGCAGTTTATCGGGTGTTTCCTATGTCTACACCTTC; CDR3: CASSLSGVSYVYTF; D: .; V: TRBV27; J: TRBJ1-2; size: .
DNA: TGTGCCACCAGTGACCAAGGGACCTGGAACACCGGGGAGCTGTTTTTT; CDR3: CATSDQGTWNTGELFF; D: .; V: TRBV24-1; J: TRBJ2-2; size: .